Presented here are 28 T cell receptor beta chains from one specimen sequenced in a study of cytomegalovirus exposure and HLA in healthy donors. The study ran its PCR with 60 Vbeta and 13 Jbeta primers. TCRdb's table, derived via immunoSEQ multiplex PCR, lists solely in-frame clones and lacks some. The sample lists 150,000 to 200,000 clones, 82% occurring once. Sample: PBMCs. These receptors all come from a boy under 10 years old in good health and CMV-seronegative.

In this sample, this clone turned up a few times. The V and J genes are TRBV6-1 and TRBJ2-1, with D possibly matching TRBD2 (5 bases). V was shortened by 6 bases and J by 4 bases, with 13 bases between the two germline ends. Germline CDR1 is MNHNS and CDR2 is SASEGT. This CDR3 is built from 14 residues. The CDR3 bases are TGTGCCAGCAGCGGGATCCCGGGGTACAATGAGCAGTTCTTC. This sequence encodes CASSGIPGYNEQFF.

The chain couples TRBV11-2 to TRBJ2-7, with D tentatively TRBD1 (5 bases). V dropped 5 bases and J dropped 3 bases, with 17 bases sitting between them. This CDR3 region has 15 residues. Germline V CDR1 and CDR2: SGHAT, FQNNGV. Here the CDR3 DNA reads TGTGCCAGCAGCCTAGGACATCACCCCAACTACGAGCAGTACTTC. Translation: CASSLGHHPNYEQYF.

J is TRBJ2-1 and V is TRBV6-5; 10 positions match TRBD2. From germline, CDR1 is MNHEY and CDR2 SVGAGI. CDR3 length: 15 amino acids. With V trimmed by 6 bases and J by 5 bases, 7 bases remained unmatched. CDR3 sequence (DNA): TGTGCCAGCAGGAGCCCTAGCGGGGGACACAATGAGCAGTTCTTC. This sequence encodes CASRSPSGGHNEQFF.

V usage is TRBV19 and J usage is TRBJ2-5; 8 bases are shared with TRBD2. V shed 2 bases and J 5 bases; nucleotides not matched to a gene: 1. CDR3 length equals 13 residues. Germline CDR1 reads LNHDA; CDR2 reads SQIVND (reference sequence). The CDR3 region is CASSIRLAETQYF. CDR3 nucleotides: TGTGCCAGTAGTATACGACTAGCGGAGACCCAGTACTTC. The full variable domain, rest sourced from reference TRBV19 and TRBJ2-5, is DGGITQSPKYLFRKEGQNVTLSCEQNLNHDAMYWYRQDPGQGLRLIYYSQIVNDFQKGDIAEGYSVSREKKESFPLTVTSAQKNPTAFYLCASSIRLAETQYFGPGTRLLVL.

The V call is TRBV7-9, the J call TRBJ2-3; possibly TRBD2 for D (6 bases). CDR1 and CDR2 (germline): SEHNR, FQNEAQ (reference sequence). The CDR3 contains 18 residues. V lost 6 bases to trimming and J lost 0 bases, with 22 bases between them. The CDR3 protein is CASRPAGGALHSTDTQYF. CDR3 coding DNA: TGTGCCAGCAGGCCAGCGGGCGGGGCGCTACATAGCACAGATACGCAGTATTTT. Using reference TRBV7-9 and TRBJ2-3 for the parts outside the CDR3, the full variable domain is DTGVSQNPRHKITKRGQNVTFRCDPISEHNRLYWYRQTLGQGPEFLTYFQNEAQLEKSRLLSDRFSAERPKGSFSTLEIQRTEQGDSAMYLCASRPAGGALHSTDTQYFGPGTRLTVL.

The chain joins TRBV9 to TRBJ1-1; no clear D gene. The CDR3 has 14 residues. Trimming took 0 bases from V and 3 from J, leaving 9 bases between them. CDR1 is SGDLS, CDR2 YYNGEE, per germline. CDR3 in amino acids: CASSVESVDTEAFF. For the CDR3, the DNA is TGTGCCAGCAGCGTAGAGAGTGTGGACACTGAAGCTTTCTTT.

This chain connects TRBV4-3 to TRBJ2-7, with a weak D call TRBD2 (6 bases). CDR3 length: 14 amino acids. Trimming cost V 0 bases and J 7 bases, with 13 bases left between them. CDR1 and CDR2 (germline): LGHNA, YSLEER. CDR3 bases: TGCGCCAGCAGCCAAGATATGGCAGGGAGGGAGCAGTACTTC. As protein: CASSQDMAGREQYF.

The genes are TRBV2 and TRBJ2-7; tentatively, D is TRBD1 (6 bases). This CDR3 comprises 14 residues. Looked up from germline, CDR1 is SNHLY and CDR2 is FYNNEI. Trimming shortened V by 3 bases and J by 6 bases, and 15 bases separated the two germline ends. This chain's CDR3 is CASSDNRVDGEQYF. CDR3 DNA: TGTGCCAGCAGTGATAACAGGGTCGACGGCGAGCAGTACTTC.

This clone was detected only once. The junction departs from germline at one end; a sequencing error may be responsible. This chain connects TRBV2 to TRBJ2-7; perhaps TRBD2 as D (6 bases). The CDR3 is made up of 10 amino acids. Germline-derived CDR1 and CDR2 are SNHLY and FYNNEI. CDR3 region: CASSAGMADF. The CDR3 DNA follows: TGTGCCAGCTCGGCGGGGATGGCTGACTTC.

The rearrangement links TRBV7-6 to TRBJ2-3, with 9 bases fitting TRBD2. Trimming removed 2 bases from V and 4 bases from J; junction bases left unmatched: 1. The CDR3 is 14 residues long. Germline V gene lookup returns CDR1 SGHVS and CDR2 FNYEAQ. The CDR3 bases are TGTGCCAGCAGCTTACTAGCGGGGTCAGATACGCAGTATTTT. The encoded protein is CASSLLAGSDTQYF.

The CDR3 here is CASSALTGPHNEKLFF. DNA of the CDR3: TGTGCCAGCAGCGCCCTCACAGGGCCCCATAATGAAAAACTGTTTTTT. This sequence joins TRBV11-2 and TRBJ1-4; D might be TRBD1 (6 bases). Germline V gene data show CDR1 as SGHAT and CDR2 as FQNNGV. The CDR3 has 16 amino acids. The V gene lost 5 bases and the J gene lost 4 bases, with 17 bases spanning the gap.

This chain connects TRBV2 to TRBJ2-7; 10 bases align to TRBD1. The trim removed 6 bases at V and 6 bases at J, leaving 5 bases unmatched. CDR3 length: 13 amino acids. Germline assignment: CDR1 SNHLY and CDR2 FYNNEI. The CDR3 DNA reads TGTGCCAGCAGCGGGGACAGGGGTCGCGAGCAGTACTTC. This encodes CASSGDRGREQYF.

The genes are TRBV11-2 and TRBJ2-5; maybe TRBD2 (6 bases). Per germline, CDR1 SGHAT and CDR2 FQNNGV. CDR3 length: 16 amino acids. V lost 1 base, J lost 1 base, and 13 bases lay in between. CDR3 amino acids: CASSLVGRGSQETQYF. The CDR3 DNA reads TGTGCCAGCAGCTTAGTTGGGCGGGGCTCCCAAGAGACCCAGTACTTC.

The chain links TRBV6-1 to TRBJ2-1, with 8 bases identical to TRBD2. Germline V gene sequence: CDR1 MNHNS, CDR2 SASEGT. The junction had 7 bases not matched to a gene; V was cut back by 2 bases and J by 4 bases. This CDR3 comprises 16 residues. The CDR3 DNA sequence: TGTGCCAGCAGTGAAACAGAGCGGGGGCCGTACAATGAGCAGTTCTTC. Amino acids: CASSETERGPYNEQFF.

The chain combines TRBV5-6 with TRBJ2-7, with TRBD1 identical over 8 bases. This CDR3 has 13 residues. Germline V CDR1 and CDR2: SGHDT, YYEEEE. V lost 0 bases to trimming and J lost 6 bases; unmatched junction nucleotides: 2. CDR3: CASSLGTGSEQYF. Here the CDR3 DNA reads TGTGCCAGCAGCTTGGGGACAGGGTCCGAGCAGTACTTC.

Here the CDR3 DNA reads TGCGCCAGCGGCCTCCTTTCCGACAAGGGGGCTCTCACCTACGAGCAGTACTTC. Residues: CASGLLSDKGALTYEQYF. This chain links TRBV23-1 with TRBJ2-7, with TRBD1 matching 7 bases. TRBV23-1 is placed among ORFs of uncertain function. The V segment lost 8 bases and the J segment 2 bases; nucleotides outside the gene matches: 21. This CDR3 contains 18 residues.

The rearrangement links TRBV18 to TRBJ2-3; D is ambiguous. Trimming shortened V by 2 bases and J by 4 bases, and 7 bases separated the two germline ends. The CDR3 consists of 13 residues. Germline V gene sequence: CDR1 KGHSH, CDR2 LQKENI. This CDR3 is CASSPASPDTQYF. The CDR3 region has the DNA TGTGCCAGCTCACCAGCAAGCCCAGATACGCAGTATTTT.

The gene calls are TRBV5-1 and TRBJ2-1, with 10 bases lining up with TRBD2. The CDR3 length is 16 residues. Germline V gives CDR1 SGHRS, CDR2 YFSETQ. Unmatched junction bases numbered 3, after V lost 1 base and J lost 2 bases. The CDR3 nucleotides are TGCGCCAGCAGCTTGCTCGGGACTAGCGCCTACAATGAGCAGTTCTTC. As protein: CASSLLGTSAYNEQFF.

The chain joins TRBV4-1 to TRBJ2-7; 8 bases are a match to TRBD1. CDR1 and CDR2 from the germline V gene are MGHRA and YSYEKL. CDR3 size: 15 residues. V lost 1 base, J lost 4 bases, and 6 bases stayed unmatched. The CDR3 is CASSQVRTGSYEQYF. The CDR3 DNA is TGCGCCAGCAGCCAAGTTAGGACAGGGTCGTACGAGCAGTACTTC.

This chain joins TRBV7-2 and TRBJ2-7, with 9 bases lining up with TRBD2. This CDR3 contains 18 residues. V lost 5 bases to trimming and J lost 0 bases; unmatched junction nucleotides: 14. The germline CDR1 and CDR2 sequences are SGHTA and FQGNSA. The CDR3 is CASSLPRGGDYSSYEQYF. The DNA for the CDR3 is TGTGCCAGCAGCCTCCCCCGCGGGGGGGATTATAGCTCCTACGAGCAGTACTTC. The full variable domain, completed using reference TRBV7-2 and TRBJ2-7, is GAGVSQSPSNKVTEKGKDVELRCDPISGHTALYWYRQSLGQGLEFLIYFQGNSAPDKSGLPSDRFSAERTGGSVSTLTIQRTQQEDSAVYLCASSLPRGGDYSSYEQYFGPGTRLTVT.

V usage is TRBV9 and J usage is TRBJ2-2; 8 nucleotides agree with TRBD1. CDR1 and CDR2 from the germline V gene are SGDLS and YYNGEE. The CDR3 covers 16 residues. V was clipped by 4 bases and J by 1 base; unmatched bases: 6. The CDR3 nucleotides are TGTGCCAGCAGCACCCCAGGGGGCATGAACACCGGGGAGCTGTTTTTT. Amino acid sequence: CASSTPGGMNTGELFF.

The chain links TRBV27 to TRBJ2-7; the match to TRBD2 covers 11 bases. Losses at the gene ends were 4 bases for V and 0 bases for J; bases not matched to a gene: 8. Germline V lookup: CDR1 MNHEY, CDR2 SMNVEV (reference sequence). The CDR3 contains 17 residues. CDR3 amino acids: CASSSRSSGGSSYEQYF. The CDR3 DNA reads TGTGCCAGCAGTTCACGTTCTAGCGGGGGGTCCTCCTACGAGCAGTACTTC.

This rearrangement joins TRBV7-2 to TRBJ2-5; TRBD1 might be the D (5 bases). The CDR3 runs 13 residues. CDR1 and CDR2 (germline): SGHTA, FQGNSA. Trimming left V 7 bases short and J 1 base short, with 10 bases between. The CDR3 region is CASTQGFQETQYF. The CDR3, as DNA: TGTGCCAGCACCCAGGGTTTCCAAGAGACCCAGTACTTC.

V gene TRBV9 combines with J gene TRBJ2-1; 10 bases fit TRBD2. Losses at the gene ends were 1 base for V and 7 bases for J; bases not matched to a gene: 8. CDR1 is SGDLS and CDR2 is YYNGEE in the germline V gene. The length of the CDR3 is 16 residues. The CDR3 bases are TGTGCCAGCAGCGTATCAAGCGGGGGGGGCATGAATGAGCAGTTCTTC. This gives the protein CASSVSSGGGMNEQFF.

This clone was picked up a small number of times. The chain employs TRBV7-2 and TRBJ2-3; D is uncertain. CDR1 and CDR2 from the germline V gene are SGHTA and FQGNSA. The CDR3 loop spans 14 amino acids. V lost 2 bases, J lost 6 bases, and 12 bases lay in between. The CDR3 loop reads CASSLRLTSDTQYF. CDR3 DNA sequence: TGTGCCAGCAGCTTACGGTTGACTTCTGATACGCAGTATTTT.

The CDR3 sequence: CASSLNPGVNYNEQFF. CDR3 nucleotide sequence: TGCGCCAGCAGCTTGAACCCGGGGGTTAACTACAATGAGCAGTTCTTC. The chain couples TRBV5-1 to TRBJ2-1; tentatively, D is TRBD2 (6 bases). This CDR3 has 16 residues. Per germline, CDR1 SGHRS and CDR2 YFSETQ. With 1 base removed from V and 3 bases from J, the gap between germline ends came to 14 bases.

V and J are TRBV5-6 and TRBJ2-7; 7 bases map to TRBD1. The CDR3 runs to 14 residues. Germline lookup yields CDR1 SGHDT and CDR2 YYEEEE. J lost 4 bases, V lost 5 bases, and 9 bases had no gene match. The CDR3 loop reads CASRSGTEIYEQYF. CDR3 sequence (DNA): TGTGCCAGCAGGTCAGGGACAGAGATATACGAGCAGTACTTC.

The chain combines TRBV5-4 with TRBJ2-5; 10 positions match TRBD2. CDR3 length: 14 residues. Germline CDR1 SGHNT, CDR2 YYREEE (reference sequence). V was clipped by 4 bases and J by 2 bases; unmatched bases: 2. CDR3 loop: CASSPGLAQETQYF. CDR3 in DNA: TGTGCCAGCAGCCCGGGACTAGCGCAAGAGACCCAGTACTTC.